This T cell receptor beta chain stems from a study of glioma-infiltrating T cells. TCR alpha and beta CDR3 regions were amplified from RNA using iRepertoire nested multiplex PCR. Tissue mRNA or PBMC total RNA, about 90-400 ng, went into one-step reverse transcription and amplification. TCRdb analysed the multiplex PCR reads with MiXCR anew, one entry per CDR3 protein. Of about 89,000 distinct CDR3 sequences listed, about 23% are singletons. Study-wide results and limits: Above-expected tissue-blood divergence occurred in all gliomas, most in low-grade ones. Very few CDR3 sequences were shared between tissue and blood.

V was shortened by 4 bases and J by 7 bases, with 18 bases between the two germline ends. The CDR3 is 16 residues long. CDR1 and CDR2 (germline): SGHKS, YYEKEE (reference sequence). This clonotype was seen more than once but under ten times. The antigen is undetermined. Sequences were obtained from glioma tissue, nonneoplastic brain tissue, or PBMCs (not recorded which). This sequence joins TRBV5-5 and TRBJ1-6; D not certain. This receptor was taken from a human donor with low-grade glioma or glioblastoma, undergoing nonglioma brain surgery, or in good health (not recorded which). The CDR3 region has the DNA TGTGCCAGCAGCCCTATAGCTGGGAGCGGCAATTCACCCCTCCACTTT. Its protein is CASSPIAGSGNSPLHF.